The 10 T cell receptor beta chains below were found in one sample sequenced in a study of shared clonotypes between healthy human individuals. Sequencing was performed with immunoSEQ multiplex PCR; in TCRdb, only in-frame clones are kept and a portion is missing. The sample carries millions of clones, about 95% recorded once. The source material was naive CD4+ T cells sorted from blood. Subset meaning: CD45RA+ positively selected. The receptors here all came from a man aged 18 to 30 in good health.

This clone was observed a single time. The chain couples TRBV7-8 to TRBJ1-1; D gene ambiguous. CDR3 length: 16 amino acids. CDR1 SGHVS and CDR2 FQNEAQ come from the germline V gene. V lost 6 bases, J lost 0 bases, and 17 bases lay in between. CDR3 sequence (DNA): TGTGCCAGCAGAACGGACCAAGAGCGGGTGAACACTGAAGCTTTCTTT. Translation: CASRTDQERVNTEAFF. Complete variable domain (other parts from reference TRBV7-8 and TRBJ1-1): GAGVSQSPRYKVAKRGQDVALRCDPISGHVSLFWYQQALGQGPEFLTYFQNEAQLDKSGLPSDRFFAERPEGSVSTLKIQRTQQEDSAVYLCASRTDQERVNTEAFFGQGTRLTVV.

This chain connects TRBV2 to TRBJ2-7, with D hard to call. Trimming left V 3 bases short and J 3 bases short, with 12 bases between. The CDR3 length is 14 residues. Germline V CDR1 and CDR2: SNHLY, FYNNEI. CDR3 coding DNA: TGTGCCAGCAGTGAGTGGTCGGATATCTACGAGCAGTACTTC. As protein: CASSEWSDIYEQYF.

On this clone itself: No conserved phenylalanine or tryptophan ends this CDR3, so it is likely a read error. The limits of the CDR3 on the DNA are not certain, so only TCRdb's listed CDR3 is given. CDR3 protein: CASSQGEGKGR. V usage is TRBV4-1 and J usage is TRBJ1-1. Germline V gene lookup returns CDR1 MGHRA and CDR2 YSYEKL. The CDR3 comprises 11 residues, both ends counted.

The chain is built from TRBV9 and TRBJ1-3; the D gene is possibly TRBD1 (6 bases). CDR3 size: 14 residues. Germline loops: CDR1 SGDLS, CDR2 YYNGEE. Trimming took off 2 bases at V and 0 bases at J, with 6 bases between the two ends. In nucleotides, the CDR3 is TGTGCCAGCAGCGTGACAGGCTCTGGAAACACCATATATTTT. Translation gives CASSVTGSGNTIYF.

V is TRBV5-5 and J is TRBJ1-2; tentatively, D is TRBD1 (5 bases). This CDR3 has 15 residues. V lost 3 bases and J lost 3, with 15 bases in between. Germline loops: CDR1 SGHKS, CDR2 YYEKEE (reference sequence). CDR3 nucleotide sequence: TGTGCCAGCAGCTGGCGGGACCGAGCAGACTATGGCTACACCTTC. This sequence encodes CASSWRDRADYGYTF.

The rearrangement uses TRBV6-1 and TRBJ1-1, with no clear D. Per germline, CDR1 MNHNS and CDR2 SASEGT. CDR3 length: 13 amino acids. The V end was cut by 10 bases, the J end by 4 bases, with 16 bases between. The CDR3 region has the DNA TGTGCCACCTTTCGGACCCGGTCCACTGAAGCTTTCTTT. This sequence encodes CATFRTRSTEAFF.

This chain links TRBV15 with TRBJ1-4; D ambiguous. CDR3 length: 15 residues. Germline values: CDR1 LNHNV, CDR2 YYDKDF (reference sequence). Trimming left V 4 bases short and J 4 bases short, with 13 bases between. CDR3 sequence: CATSIPGSVNEKLFF. The CDR3 DNA is TGTGCCACCAGCATTCCGGGGTCCGTTAATGAAAAACTGTTTTTT.

V usage is TRBV6-1 and J usage is TRBJ2-5; 10 bases are shared with TRBD2. CDR3 size: 14 residues. After removal of 2 bases from V and 10 bases from J, the junction contained 7 bases not matched to a gene. Germline assignment: CDR1 MNHNS and CDR2 SASEGT. CDR3 sequence (DNA): TGTGCCAGCAGTGAACCAGCGGGGGGGCGCGACCAGTACTTC. Encoded protein: CASSEPAGGRDQYF.

V gene TRBV5-1 combines with J gene TRBJ2-5; TRBD2 matches 7 bases. V was clipped by 0 bases and J by 5 bases; unmatched bases: 4. The germline CDR1 and CDR2 sequences are SGHRS and YFSETQ. The CDR3 is made up of 14 amino acids. The CDR3 region is CASSLVLAAETQYF. CDR3 DNA: TGCGCCAGCAGCTTGGTGCTAGCGGCTGAGACCCAGTACTTC.

V and J are TRBV7-9 and TRBJ2-7; no clear D gene. This CDR3 comprises 12 residues. The germline gives CDR1 SEHNR, CDR2 FQNEAQ (reference sequence). The ends were cut back, 5 bases at V and 5 bases at J, with 10 bases in the middle. DNA for the CDR3: TGTGCCAGCAGCAAACCCGCCCACGAGCAGTACTTC. This codes for CASSKPAHEQYF.